This T cell receptor (beta chain) was recovered during a study of blood T cell repertoires in COVID-19. Whole-study context: PBMCs, B-cell-depleted T cells, or T cells provided the cDNA or gDNA that made up the material.

Those who participated ranged in age from about 18 to 89 years and resided in approximately 26 US areas. Cohorts were determined from participant-reported clinical history. This CDR3 is 15 amino acids long. The V and J ends lost 4 bases and 4 bases, in that order; junction bases with no gene match: 6. CDR1 SGHNT and CDR2 YYREEE come from the germline V gene (reference sequence). Authors' analysis steps: Amplified reference gene primers provided the basis for estimating nucleated cell counts. Only in-frame clones appear in the TCRdb table, and some are missing; sequencing was by immunoSEQ multiplex PCR. V and J calls and clone size are given by that table; D and trimming were obtained from the DNA. This sample has about 440,000 clones, with approximately 90% found just once.

The chain employs TRBV5-4 and TRBJ1-2; TRBD1 matches at 11 bases. The source of this sequence is a woman aged 18-30 years with acute COVID-19. Source material: PBMCs or T cells enriched from blood (not recorded which). CDR3 in DNA: TGTGCCAGCAGCCAAGGACAGGGGGCTACCTATGGCTACACCTTC. It encodes CASSQGQGATYGYTF.